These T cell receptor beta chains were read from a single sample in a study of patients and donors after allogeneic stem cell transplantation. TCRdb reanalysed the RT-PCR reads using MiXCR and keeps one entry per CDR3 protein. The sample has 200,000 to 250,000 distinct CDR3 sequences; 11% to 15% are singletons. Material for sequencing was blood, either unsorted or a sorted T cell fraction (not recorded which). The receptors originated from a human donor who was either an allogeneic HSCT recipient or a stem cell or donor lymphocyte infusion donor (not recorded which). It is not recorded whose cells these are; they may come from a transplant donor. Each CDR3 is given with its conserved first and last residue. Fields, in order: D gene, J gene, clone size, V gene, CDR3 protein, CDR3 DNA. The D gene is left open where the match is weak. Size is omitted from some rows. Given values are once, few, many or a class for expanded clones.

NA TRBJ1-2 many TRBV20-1 CSASHRANYGYTF TGCAGTGCTAGTCACCGAGCTAACTATGGCTACACCTTC
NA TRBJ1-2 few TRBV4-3 CASSQDHGYGYTF TGCGCCAGCAGCCAAGATCACGGGTACGGCTACACCTTC
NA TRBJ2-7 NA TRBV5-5 CASSLTGASYEQYF TGTGCCAGCAGCTTGACAGGAGCCTCCTACGAGCAGTACTTC
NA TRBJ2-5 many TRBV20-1 CSATPVLAAGQETQYF TGCAGTGCTACCCCGGTCTTGGCAGCCGGCCAAGAGACCCAGTACTTC
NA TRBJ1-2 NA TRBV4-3 CASSPTGGGFYGYTF TGCGCCAGCAGCCCGACCGGGGGAGGGTTCTATGGCTACACCTTC
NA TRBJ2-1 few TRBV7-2 CASSGGAGVSYNEQFF TGTGCCAGCAGCGGGGGGGCGGGAGTGTCCTACAATGAGCAGTTCTTC
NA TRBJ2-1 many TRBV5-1 CASSLAREQFF TGCGCCAGCAGCTTGGCCCGAGAGCAGTTCTTC
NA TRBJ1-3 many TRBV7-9 CASSLLGNTIYF TGTGCCAGCAGCTTACTTGGAAACACCATATATTTT
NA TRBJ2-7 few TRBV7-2 CASSYGTLRPGYEQYF TGTGCCAGCAGCTATGGGACTCTCAGGCCGGGCTACGAGCAGTACTTC
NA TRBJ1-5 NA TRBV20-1 CSASKVQQHSNQPQHF TGCAGTGCTAGTAAGGTCCAGCAGCATAGCAATCAGCCCCAGCATTTT
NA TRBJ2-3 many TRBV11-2 CASSLLGGTDTQYF TGTGCCAGCAGCTTATTAGGGGGCACAGATACGCAGTATTTT
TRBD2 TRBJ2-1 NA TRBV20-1 CSARDASGGSYNEQFF TGCAGTGCTAGAGATGCTAGCGGGGGGTCCTACAATGAGCAGTTCTTC
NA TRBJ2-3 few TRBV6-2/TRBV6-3 CASEIGTPPDTQYF TGTGCCAGCGAGATAGGGACTCCACCAGATACGCAGTATTTT
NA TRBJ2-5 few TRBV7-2 CASSLGSSVETQYF TGTGCCAGCAGCTTAGGGTCTAGCGTTGAGACCCAGTACTTC
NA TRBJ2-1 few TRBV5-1 CASSAGQSYNEQFF TGCGCCAGCAGCGCTGGACAGTCTTACAATGAGCAGTTCTTC
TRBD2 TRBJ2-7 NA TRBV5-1 CASRLAQTYEQYF TGCGCCAGCCGACTAGCGCAGACCTACGAGCAGTACTTC
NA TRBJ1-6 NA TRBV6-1 CASSEGVRFTPLHF TGTGCCAGCAGTGAAGGGGTTAGATTTACACCCCTCCACTTT
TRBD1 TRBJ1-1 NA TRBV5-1 CASSLATGALGTEAFF TGCGCCAGCAGCTTGGCGACAGGGGCCCTCGGGACTGAAGCTTTCTTT
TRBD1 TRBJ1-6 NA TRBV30 CAWSGLYPGQYNSPLHF TGTGCCTGGAGTGGCCTGTACCCGGGACAGTATAATTCACCCCTCCACTTT
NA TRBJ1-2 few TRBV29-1 CSALSPNYGYTF TGCAGCGCCCTTTCCCCGAACTATGGCTACACCTTC
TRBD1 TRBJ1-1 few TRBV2 CASSGGQGAGTEAFF TGTGCCAGCAGTGGGGGACAGGGCGCGGGCACTGAAGCTTTCTTT
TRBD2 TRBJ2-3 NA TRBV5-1 CASSLVGGDPDTQYF TGCGCCAGCAGCTTGGTCGGGGGGGATCCGGATACGCAGTATTTT
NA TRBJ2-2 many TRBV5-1 CASSWQGKTNTGELFF TGCGCCAGCAGCTGGCAGGGGAAAACGAACACCGGGGAGCTGTTTTTT
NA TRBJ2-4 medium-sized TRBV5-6 CASILGMEGNIQYF TGTGCCAGCATCCTCGGGATGGAGGGAAACATTCAGTACTTC
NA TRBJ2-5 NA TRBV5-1 CASSLEQGLGTQYF TGCGCCAGCAGCTTGGAGCAGGGGTTGGGGACCCAGTACTTC
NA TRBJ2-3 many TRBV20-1 CSASSGIGTDTQYF TGCAGTGCTAGTTCAGGTATCGGCACAGATACGCAGTATTTT
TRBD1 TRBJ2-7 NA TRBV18 CASSPRGQVYYEQYF TGTGCCAGCTCACCACGGGGACAGGTATACTACGAGCAGTACTTC
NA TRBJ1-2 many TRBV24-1 CATSDLWGNGYTF TGTGCCACCAGTGATTTGTGGGGGAACGGCTACACCTTC
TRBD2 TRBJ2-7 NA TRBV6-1 CASRGLAGDYYEQYF TGTGCCAGCAGAGGACTAGCTGGAGACTACTACGAGCAGTACTTC
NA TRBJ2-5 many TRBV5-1 CASSFLVTETQYF TGCGCCAGCAGCTTTCTGGTTACGGAGACCCAGTACTTC
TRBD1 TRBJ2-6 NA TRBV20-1 CSADRAYSGANVLTF TGCAGTGCCGACAGGGCCTACTCTGGGGCCAACGTCCTGACTTTC
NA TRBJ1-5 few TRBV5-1 CASSPSGDSDQPQHF TGCGCCAGCAGCCCATCAGGGGATAGCGATCAGCCCCAGCATTTT
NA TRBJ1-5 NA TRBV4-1 CASSPLQHGQPQHF TGCGCCAGCAGCCCCCTTCAGCACGGTCAGCCCCAGCATTTT
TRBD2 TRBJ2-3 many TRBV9 CASSDGTSGRQVDTQYF TGTGCCAGCAGCGACGGGACTAGCGGGAGACAGGTAGATACGCAGTATTTT
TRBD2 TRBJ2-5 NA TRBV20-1 CSAELAGARETQYF TGCAGTGCCGAGCTAGCGGGGGCTAGGGAGACCCAGTACTTC
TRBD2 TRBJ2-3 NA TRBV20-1 CSARAPTSETDTQYF TGCAGTGCTAGAGCGCCGACTAGCGAAACAGATACGCAGTATTTT
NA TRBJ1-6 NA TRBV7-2 CASSLRRGTPLHF TGTGCCAGCAGCCTGAGACGGGGGACTCCCCTCCACTTT
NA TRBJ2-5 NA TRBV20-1 CSVQLGRTPMETQYF TGCAGTGTTCAGCTGGGGCGCACCCCCATGGAGACCCAGTACTTC
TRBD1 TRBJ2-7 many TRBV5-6 CASSLVREQGKRYEQYF TGTGCCAGCAGCTTGGTTCGGGAACAGGGGAAGCGGTACGAGCAGTACTTC
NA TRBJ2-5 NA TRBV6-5 CASSISRGRGETQYF TGTGCCAGCAGTATCTCGAGGGGGCGGGGTGAGACCCAGTACTTC
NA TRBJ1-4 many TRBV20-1 CSAPAGAIVEKLFF TGCAGTGCCCCTGCGGGGGCAATTGTCGAAAAACTGTTTTTT
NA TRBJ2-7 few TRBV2 CASSTRTADQSEQYF TGTGCCAGCAGTACACGGACAGCTGACCAGAGCGAGCAGTACTTC
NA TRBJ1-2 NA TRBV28 CASSLYGDGDGYTF TGTGCCAGCAGTTTATACGGCGACGGCGATGGCTACACCTTC
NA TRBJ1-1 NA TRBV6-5 CASTYSPMNTEAFF TGTGCCAGCACCTACTCACCTATGAACACTGAAGCTTTCTTT
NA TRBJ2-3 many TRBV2 CASSVFRGPAGDTQYF TGTGCCAGCAGTGTGTTTCGGGGTCCCGCCGGAGATACGCAGTATTTT
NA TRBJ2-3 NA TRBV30 CAWSSIRTDTQYF TGTGCCTGGAGTTCGATACGCACAGATACGCAGTATTTT
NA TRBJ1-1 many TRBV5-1 CASSLRRGAAEAFF TGCGCCAGCAGCTTGCGACGGGGGGCGGCTGAAGCTTTCTTT
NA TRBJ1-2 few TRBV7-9 CASSTPGSGYTF TGTGCCAGCAGCACCCCAGGGAGCGGCTACACCTTC
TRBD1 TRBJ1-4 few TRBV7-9 CASSLANRGGPEKLFF TGTGCCAGCAGCTTAGCAAATAGAGGGGGCCCTGAAAAACTGTTTTTT
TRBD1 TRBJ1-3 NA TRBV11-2 CASTLPGQSSGNTIYF TGTGCCAGCACACTACCGGGACAGTCATCTGGAAACACCATATATTTT